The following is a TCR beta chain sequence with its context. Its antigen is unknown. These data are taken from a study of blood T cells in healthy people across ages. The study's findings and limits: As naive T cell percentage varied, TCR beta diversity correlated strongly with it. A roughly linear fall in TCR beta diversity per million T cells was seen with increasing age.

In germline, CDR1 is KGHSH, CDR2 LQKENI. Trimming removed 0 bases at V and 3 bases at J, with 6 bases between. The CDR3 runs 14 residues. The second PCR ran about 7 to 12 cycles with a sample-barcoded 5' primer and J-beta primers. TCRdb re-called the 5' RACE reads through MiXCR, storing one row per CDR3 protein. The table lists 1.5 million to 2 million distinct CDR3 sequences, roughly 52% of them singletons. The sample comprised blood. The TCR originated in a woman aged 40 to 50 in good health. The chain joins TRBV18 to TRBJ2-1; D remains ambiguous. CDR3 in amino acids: CASSPPNVYNEQFF. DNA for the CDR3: TGTGCCAGCTCACCACCGAACGTCTACAATGAGCAGTTCTTC.